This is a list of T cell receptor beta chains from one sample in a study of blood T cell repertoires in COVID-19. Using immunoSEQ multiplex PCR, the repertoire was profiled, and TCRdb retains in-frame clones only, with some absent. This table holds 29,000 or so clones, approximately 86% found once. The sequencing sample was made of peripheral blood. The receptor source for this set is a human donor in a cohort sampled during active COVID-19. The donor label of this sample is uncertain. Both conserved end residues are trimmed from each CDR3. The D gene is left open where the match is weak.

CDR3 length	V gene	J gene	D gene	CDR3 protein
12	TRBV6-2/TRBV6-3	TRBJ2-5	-	ASSYTSGDRAQY
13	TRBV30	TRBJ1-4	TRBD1	AWSVPYRGDEKLF
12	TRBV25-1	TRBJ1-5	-	ASSATGAHQPQH
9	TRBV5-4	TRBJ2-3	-	ASSWAGTQY
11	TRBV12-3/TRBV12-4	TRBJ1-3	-	ASRRVPGNTIY
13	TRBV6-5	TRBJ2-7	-	ASSYSYREPGEQY
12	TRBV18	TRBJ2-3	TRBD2	ASGLAGNTDTQY
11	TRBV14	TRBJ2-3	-	ASSQVYTDTQY
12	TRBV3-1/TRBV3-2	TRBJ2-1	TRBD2	ASSQSGTSNEQF
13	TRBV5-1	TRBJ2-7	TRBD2	AKLFRAGDVPEQY
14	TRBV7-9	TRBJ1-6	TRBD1	ASSLAGQGGWSPLH
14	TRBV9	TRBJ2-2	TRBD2	ASSVQSGRADGELF
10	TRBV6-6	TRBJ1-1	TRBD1	AIRQGLTEAF
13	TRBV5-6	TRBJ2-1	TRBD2	ASSLTSGPYNEQF
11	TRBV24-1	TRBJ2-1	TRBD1	ATSDKQGNEQF
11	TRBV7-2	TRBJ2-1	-	ASSQGQFNEQF
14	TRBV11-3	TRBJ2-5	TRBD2	ASSLEWREGQETQY
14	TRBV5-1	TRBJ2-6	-	ASSLPGSYGANVLT
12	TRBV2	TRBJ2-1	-	ASRTSNTGNEQF
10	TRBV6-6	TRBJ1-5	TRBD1	ASGQDVMAQH
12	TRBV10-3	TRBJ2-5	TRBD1	AIGGTGPQETQY
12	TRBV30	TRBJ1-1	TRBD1	AWGTGASGTEAF
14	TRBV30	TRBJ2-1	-	AWNTGVSLPTDEQF
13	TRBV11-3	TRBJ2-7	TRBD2	ASSLDFTSGETTN
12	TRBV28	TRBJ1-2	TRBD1	ASSSDRGRVSRS
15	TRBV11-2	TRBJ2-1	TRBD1	ASSLNLGGQGANEQF
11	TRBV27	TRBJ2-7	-	ASSPLRTYEQY
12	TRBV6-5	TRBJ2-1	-	ATKAGPAYNEQF
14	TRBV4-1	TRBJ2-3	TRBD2	ASSQVSSGTTDTQY
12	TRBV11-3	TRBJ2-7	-	ASSLEGGTYEQY
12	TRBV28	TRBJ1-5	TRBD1	ASRNRGSNQPQH
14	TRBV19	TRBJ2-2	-	ASSFLGASNTGELF
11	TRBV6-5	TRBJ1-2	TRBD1	ASSTGATYGYT
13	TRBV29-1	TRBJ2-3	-	SVDRPPGITDTQY
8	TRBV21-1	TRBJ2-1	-	ASSHREQF
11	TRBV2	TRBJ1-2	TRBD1	ASRTGQAGGYT
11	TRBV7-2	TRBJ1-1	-	ASRTELNTEAF
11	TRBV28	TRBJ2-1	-	ASRPGGHNEQF
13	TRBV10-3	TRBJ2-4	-	AISEETRAKNIQY
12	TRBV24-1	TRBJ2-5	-	ATRGSAGQETQY
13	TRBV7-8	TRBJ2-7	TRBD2	ASSFSLAGNYEQY
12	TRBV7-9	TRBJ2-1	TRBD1	ASSPGTGEREQF
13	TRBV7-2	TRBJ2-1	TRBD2	ASSPEASGWGEQF
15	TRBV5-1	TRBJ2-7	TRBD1	ASSSTIRTGSPYEQY
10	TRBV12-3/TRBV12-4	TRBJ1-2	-	ASRSDSYGYT